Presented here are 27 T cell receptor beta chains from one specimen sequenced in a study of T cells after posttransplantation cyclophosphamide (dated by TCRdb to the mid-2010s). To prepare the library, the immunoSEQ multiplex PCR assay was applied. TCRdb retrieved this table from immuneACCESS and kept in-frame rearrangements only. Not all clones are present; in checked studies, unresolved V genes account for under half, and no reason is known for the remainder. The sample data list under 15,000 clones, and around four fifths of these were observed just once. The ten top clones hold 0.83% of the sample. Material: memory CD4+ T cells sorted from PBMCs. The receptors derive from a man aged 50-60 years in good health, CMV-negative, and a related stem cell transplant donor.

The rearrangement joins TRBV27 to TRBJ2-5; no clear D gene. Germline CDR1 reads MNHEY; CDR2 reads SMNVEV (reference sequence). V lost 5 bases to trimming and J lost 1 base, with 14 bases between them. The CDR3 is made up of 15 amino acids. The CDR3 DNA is TGTGCCAGCAGTCTTAACCCTACCTTCCAAGAGACCCAGTACTTC. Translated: CASSLNPTFQETQYF.

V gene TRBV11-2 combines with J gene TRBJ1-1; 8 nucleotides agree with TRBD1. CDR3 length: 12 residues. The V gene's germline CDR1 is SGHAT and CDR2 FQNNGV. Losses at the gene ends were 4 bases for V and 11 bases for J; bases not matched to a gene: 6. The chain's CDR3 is CASSSGDRSAFF. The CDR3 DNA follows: TGTGCCAGCAGCTCGGGGGACAGGTCGGCTTTCTTT.

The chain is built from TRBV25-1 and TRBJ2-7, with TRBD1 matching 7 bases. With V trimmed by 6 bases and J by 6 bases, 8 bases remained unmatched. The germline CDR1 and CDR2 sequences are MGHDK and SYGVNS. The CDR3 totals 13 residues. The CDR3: CASRSRGSGEQYF. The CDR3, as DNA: TGTGCCAGCAGGAGCAGGGGGTCCGGCGAGCAGTACTTC.

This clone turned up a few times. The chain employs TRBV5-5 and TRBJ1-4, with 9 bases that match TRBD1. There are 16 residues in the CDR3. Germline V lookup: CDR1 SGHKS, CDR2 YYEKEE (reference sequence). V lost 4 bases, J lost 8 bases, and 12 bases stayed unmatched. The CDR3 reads CASSPPTGGGSEKLFF. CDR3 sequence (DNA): TGTGCCAGCAGCCCACCTACAGGGGGCGGTAGCGAAAAACTGTTTTTT.

CDR3 residues: CASTPTRGTGEETQYF. In DNA form, the CDR3 reads TGTGCCAGCACTCCTACGCGGGGTACAGGAGAGGAGACCCAGTACTTC. The chain couples TRBV7-9 to TRBJ2-5, with D possibly being TRBD2 (6 bases). CDR1 and CDR2 from the germline V gene are SEHNR and FQNEAQ (reference sequence). V was pared by 7 bases and J by 5 bases, with 23 bases between. This CDR3 has 16 amino acids.

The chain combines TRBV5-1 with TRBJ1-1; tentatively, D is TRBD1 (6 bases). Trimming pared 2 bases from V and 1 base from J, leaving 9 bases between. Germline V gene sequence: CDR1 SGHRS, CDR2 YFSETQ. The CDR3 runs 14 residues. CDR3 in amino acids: CASSFVGGNTEAFF. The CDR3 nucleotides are TGCGCCAGCAGCTTCGTAGGGGGGAACACTGAAGCTTTCTTT.

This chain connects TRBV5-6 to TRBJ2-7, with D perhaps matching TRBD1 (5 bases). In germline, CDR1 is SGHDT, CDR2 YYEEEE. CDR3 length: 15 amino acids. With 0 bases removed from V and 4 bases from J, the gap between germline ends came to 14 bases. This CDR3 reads CASSLGGRVRYEQYF. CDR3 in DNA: TGTGCCAGCAGCTTGGGGGGCAGGGTGCGGTACGAGCAGTACTTC.

CDR3 coding DNA: TGTGCCAGCAGCGTCGACAGGGGTAATGAAAAACTGTTTTTT. This gives the protein CASSVDRGNEKLFF. The chain combines TRBV9 with TRBJ1-4, with TRBD1 matching 8 bases. Germline V lookup: CDR1 SGDLS, CDR2 YYNGEE. This CDR3 is built from 14 residues. The trim removed 2 bases at V and 4 bases at J, leaving 1 base unmatched.

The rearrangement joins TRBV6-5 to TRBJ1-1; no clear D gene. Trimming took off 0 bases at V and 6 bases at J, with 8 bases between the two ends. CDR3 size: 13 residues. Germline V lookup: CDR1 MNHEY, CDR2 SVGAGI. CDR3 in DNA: TGTGCCAGCAGTTACTCCTTATCCCCTGAAGCTTTCTTT. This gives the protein CASSYSLSPEAFF.

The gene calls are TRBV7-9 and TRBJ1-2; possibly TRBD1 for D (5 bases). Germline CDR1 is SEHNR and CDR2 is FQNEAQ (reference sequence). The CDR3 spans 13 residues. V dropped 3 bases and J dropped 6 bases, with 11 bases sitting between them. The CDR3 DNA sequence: TGTGCCAGCAGCTTCGGACCGGGGGATGGCTACACCTTC. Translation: CASSFGPGDGYTF.

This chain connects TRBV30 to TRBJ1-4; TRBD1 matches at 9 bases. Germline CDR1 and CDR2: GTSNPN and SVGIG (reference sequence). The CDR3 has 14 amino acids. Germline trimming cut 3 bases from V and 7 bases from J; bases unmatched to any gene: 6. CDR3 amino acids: CAWSRTGDSEKLFF. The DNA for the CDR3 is TGTGCCTGGAGCCGGACAGGGGATAGTGAAAAACTGTTTTTT. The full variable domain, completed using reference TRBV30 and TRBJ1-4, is SQTIHQWPATLVQPVGSPLSLECTVEGTSNPNLYWYRQAAGRGLQLLFYSVGIGQISSEVPQNLSASRPQDRQFILSSKKLLLSDSGFYLCAWSRTGDSEKLFFGSGTQLSVL.

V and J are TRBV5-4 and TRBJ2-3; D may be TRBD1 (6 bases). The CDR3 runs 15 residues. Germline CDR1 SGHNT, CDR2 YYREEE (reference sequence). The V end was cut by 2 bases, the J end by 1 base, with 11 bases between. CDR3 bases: TGTGCCAGCAGCTTATCTTCAGGGGGCACAGATACGCAGTATTTT. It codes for CASSLSSGGTDTQYF.

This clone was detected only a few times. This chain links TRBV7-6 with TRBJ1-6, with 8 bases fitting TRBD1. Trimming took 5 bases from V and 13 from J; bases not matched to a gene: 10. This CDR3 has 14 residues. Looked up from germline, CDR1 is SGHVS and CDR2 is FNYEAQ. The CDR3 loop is CASSRTGLTAPLHF. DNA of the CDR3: TGTGCCAGCAGCAGGACAGGGCTTACGGCCCCCCTCCACTTT.

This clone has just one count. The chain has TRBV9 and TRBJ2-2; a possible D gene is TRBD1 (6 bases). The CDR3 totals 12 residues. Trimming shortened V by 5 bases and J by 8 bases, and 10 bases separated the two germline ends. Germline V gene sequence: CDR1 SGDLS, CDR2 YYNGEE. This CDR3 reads CASSGQPGELFF. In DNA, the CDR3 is TGTGCCAGCAGTGGACAGCCGGGGGAGCTGTTTTTT.

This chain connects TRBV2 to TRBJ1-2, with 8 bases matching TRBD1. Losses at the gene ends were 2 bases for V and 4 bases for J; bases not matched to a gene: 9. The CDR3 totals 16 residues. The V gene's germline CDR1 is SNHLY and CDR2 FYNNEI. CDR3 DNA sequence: TGTGCCAGCAGTGAATTGGACAGGGTGGGGAGCTATGGCTACACCTTC. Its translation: CASSELDRVGSYGYTF.

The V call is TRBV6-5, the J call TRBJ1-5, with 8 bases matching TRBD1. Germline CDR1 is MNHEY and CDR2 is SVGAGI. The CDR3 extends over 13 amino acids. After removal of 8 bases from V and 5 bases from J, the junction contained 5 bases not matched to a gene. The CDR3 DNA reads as TGTGCCAGCGGACAGGGTTTTTATCAGCCCCAGCATTTT. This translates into CASGQGFYQPQHF.

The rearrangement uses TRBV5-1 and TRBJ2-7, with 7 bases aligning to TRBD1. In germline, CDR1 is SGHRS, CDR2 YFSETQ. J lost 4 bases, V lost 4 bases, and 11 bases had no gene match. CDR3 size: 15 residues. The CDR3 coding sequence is TGCGCCAGCAGCCCTAACAGGGGTTCCCAGTACGAGCAGTACTTC. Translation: CASSPNRGSQYEQYF.

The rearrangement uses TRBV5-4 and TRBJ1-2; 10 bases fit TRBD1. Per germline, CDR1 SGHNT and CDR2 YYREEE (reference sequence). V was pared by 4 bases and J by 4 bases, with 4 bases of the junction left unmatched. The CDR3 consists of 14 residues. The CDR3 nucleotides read TGTGCCAGCAGCAAGACAGGGGGCGGCTATGGCTACACCTTC. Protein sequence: CASSKTGGGYGYTF.

The CDR3 region has the DNA TGTGCCAGCAGTCGAGACAGGGGGAATTCACCCCTCCACTTT. Translating gives CASSRDRGNSPLHF. The chain carries TRBV7-9 and TRBJ1-6; 9 bases match TRBD1. CDR1 SEHNR and CDR2 FQNEAQ come from the germline V gene (reference sequence). The CDR3 has 14 residues. V was clipped by 6 bases and J by 7 bases; unmatched bases: 4.

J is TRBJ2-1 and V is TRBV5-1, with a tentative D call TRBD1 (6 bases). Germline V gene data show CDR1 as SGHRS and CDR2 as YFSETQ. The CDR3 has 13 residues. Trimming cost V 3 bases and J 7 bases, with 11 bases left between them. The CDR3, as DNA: TGCGCCAGCAGCTCGACGACAGGTAATGAGCAGTTCTTC. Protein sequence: CASSSTTGNEQFF.

For the CDR3, the DNA is TGTGCCAGCAGCTTGCCCGGTCCTGGCTCTGGAAACACCATATATTTT. Translated: CASSLPGPGSGNTIYF. V usage is TRBV5-4 and J usage is TRBJ1-3; D unclear. V lost 1 base to trimming and J lost 0 bases, with 11 bases between them. Per the germline V gene, CDR1 is SGHNT and CDR2 is YYREEE (reference sequence). The CDR3 is 16 residues long.

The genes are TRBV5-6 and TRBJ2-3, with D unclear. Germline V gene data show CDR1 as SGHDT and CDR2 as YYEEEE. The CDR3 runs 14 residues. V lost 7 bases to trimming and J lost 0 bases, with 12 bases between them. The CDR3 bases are TGTGCCAGCTTCGTCTTGCGTAGCACAGATACGCAGTATTTT. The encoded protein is CASFVLRSTDTQYF.

CDR3 in amino acids: CASSLAPRGVRSGANVLTF. CDR3 DNA sequence: TGTGCCAGCAGCTTAGCCCCTCGGGGTGTCAGGTCTGGGGCCAACGTCCTGACTTTC. The chain has TRBV11-3 and TRBJ2-6; TRBD2 is a possible D gene (5 bases). CDR3 length: 19 amino acids. CDR1 is SGHNT and CDR2 is YENEEA in the germline V gene. Trimming left V 1 base short and J 1 base short, with 17 bases between.

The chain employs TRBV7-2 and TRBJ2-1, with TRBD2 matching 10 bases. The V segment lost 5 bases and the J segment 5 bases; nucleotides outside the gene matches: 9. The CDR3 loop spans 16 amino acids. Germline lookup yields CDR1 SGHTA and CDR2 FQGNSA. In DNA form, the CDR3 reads TGTGCCAGCAGCCCCGTGGAGCGGGGGGGAGACAATGAGCAGTTCTTC. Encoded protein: CASSPVERGGDNEQFF.

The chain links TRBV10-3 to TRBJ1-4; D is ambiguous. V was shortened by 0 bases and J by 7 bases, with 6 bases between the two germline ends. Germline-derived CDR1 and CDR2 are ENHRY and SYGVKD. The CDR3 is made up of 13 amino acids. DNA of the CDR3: TGTGCCATCAGTGAGTCGGCGGCTGAAAAACTGTTTTTT. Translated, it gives CAISESAAEKLFF.

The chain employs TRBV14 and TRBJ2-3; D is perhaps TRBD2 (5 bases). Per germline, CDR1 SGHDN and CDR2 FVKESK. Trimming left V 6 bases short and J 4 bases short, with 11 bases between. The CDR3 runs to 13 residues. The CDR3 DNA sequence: TGTGCCAGCAGTCGTTTGGAGGCAGATACGCAGTATTTT. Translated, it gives CASSRLEADTQYF.

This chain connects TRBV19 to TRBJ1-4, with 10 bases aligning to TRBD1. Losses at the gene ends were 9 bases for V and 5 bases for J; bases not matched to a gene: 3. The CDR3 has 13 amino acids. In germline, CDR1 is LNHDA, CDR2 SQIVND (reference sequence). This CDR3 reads CASQDRGNEKLFF. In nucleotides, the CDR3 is TGTGCCAGCCAGGACAGGGGGAATGAAAAACTGTTTTTT.